The 7 T cell receptor beta chains given below trace back to one sample, sequenced in a study of T-cell memory formation after mild COVID-19. One entry per CDR3 protein results from TCRdb running MiXCR on the 5' RACE reads. The top ten clones hold about 8.8% of a sample with 400,000 or so distinct CDR3 sequences, 15% to 25% of them seen once. Sequenced material: PBMCs or a T cell subset sorted from them (not recorded which). These receptors were taken from an adult woman who had mild COVID-19 (a few samples of this study predate the infection). Cell type and time point are not known.

The J gene is TRBJ1-1, the V gene TRBV25-1, with D hard to call. Germline CDR1 and CDR2: MGHDK and SYGVNS. Trimming shortened V by 1 base and J by 3 bases, and 9 bases separated the two germline ends. CDR3 length: 14 residues. CDR3 sequence (DNA): TGTGCCAGCAGTGAATCGGTCCCCGACACTGAAGCTTTCTTT. Translating it yields CASSESVPDTEAFF.

This chain connects TRBV13 to TRBJ1-2; no clear D. Trimming shortened V by 5 bases and J by 0 bases, and 19 bases separated the two germline ends. Germline V gives CDR1 PRHDT, CDR2 FYEKMQ (reference sequence). This CDR3 region has 17 residues. DNA for the CDR3: TGTGCCAGCAGCCCCTCCAGATCAATAATCTCTAACTATGGCTACACCTTC. Protein sequence: CASSPSRSIISNYGYTF.

This clonotype came up a few times. The chain employs TRBV14 and TRBJ2-7; 10 nucleotides agree with TRBD2. Germline CDR1 and CDR2: SGHDN and FVKESK. Trimming took 2 bases from V and 2 from J; bases not matched to a gene: 3. The CDR3 is made up of 15 amino acids. This CDR3 is CASSQPSGRPYEQYF. In nucleotides, the CDR3 is TGTGCCAGCAGCCAACCTAGCGGGAGACCCTACGAGCAGTACTTC.

This clonotype was seen more than once but under ten times. This rearrangement joins TRBV6-2 or TRBV6-3 to TRBJ1-4; perhaps TRBD1 as D (6 bases). The CDR3 contains 14 residues. Trimming took 6 bases from V and 8 from J, leaving 16 bases between them. The V gene's germline CDR1 is MNHEY and CDR2 SVGEGT. CDR3 sequence reads: CASRIQGKAEKLFF. CDR3 in DNA: TGTGCCAGCAGGATACAGGGAAAAGCGGAAAAACTGTTTTTT.

This chain connects TRBV5-1 to TRBJ2-1; D is unclear. Trimming took off 0 bases at V and 5 bases at J, with 9 bases between the two ends. The germline V gene encodes CDR1 SGHRS and CDR2 YFSETQ. The CDR3 consists of 14 residues. In DNA form, the CDR3 reads TGCGCCAGCAGCTTGGATGGCGGTAACAATGAGCAGTTCTTC. Its translation is CASSLDGGNNEQFF.

This clonotype was seen a handful of times. The V gene is TRBV30, the J gene TRBJ2-5; 14 bases line up with TRBD2. In germline, CDR1 is GTSNPN, CDR2 SVGIG (reference sequence). V was pared by 1 base and J by 10 bases, with 8 bases of the junction left unmatched. The CDR3 is 15 amino acids. This chain's CDR3 is CAWSDGLAGGGVQYF. The CDR3 DNA follows: TGTGCCTGGAGTGACGGACTAGCGGGAGGAGGCGTCCAGTACTTC.

The chain carries TRBV4-1 and TRBJ2-1; 10 nucleotides agree with TRBD2. V was pared by 6 bases and J by 13 bases, with 12 bases of the junction left unmatched. This CDR3 contains 14 residues. Germline V gene sequence: CDR1 MGHRA, CDR2 YSYEKL. The CDR3 DNA sequence: TGCGCCAGCAGGTCTATAGCGGGAGGTAGAGCTCAGTTCTTC. Its translation: CASRSIAGGRAQFF.